This TCR beta chain was captured in a study of response to subunit inactivated influenza vaccine. Trimming left V 3 bases short and J 6 bases short, with 14 bases between. There are 15 residues in the CDR3. Germline V gene data show CDR1 as SGHTA and CDR2 as FQGNSA. This clonotype was counted many times. Its target is not known. TCRdb re-called the RT-PCR reads through MiXCR, storing one row per CDR3 protein. The repertoire holds about 650,000 distinct CDR3 sequences, roughly 14% seen once, with roughly 10% in the top ten. Broader study findings: Authors suggested few new T cells are recruited by each seasonal influenza vaccination.

The sample in question was PBMCs from blood, obtained less than 13 days after vaccination. This chain connects TRBV7-2 to TRBJ2-2, with D perhaps matching TRBD1 (6 bases). The TCR originated in a man aged 50 to 60 who received an inactivated influenza vaccine. DNA of the CDR3: TGTGCCAGCAGCTTGCTTACAGGGTTCTCCGGGGAGCTGTTTTTT. Encoded protein: CASSLLTGFSGELFF.